What follows describes a single TCR beta chain. Deletions cut 1 base from V and 3 bases from J, with 9 bases between. CDR3 length equals 15 residues. The V gene's germline CDR1 is LGHNA and CDR2 YNFKEQ. The sample comes from a study of control samples from healthy donors and cancer patients. Clones were read by immunoSEQ multiplex PCR, and TCRdb kept only the in-frame ones, dropping some. The table lists about 150,000 clones, roughly 93% of them singletons. The sequence derives from a man aged 18 to 29 in good health. This chain joins TRBV4-2 and TRBJ2-2; maybe TRBD2 (5 bases). Sequencing was carried out using blood. Here the CDR3 reads CASSQGHGDTGELFF. The DNA of the CDR3 is TGTGCCAGCAGCCAAGGACACGGGGACACCGGGGAGCTGTTTTTT.